These T cell receptor beta chains were read from a single sample in a study of blood T cell repertoires in COVID-19. Assay: immunoSEQ multiplex PCR; the TCRdb copy retains only in-frame clones and omits some. Of about 73,000 clones in the sample, roughly 79% were seen once. Sequenced material: peripheral blood. The receptors originated from a woman aged 70-85 years with acute or convalescent COVID-19. The CDR3 runs from the conserved cysteine through the conserved F or W.

cdr3_aa	v_call	j_call
CASSRTSGQQETQYF	TRBV28	TRBJ2-5
CASSLTATVNEQFF	TRBV7-3	TRBJ2-1
CASSIGQGASNAFF	TRBV28	TRBJ1-1
CSGDPLAGLTDTQYF	TRBV29-1	TRBJ2-3
CASSLSTGNYGYTF	TRBV11-2	TRBJ1-2
CASSLGGRAGVEQFF	TRBV5-1	TRBJ2-1
CASSKQGEVYNEQFF	TRBV25-1	TRBJ2-1
CASSRRVNTEAFF	TRBV11-1	TRBJ1-1
CATSRSATAYNSPLHF	TRBV15	TRBJ1-6
CASSQDYQGSGYTF	TRBV3-1/TRBV3-2	TRBJ1-2
CASFRTGNMNTEAFF	TRBV18	TRBJ1-1
CASSSGTSYEQYF	TRBV9	TRBJ2-7
CASRDQGLHYSNQPQHF	TRBV28	TRBJ1-5
CASSSEVYSNQPQHF	TRBV28	TRBJ1-5
CASSEAGTGDYGYTF	TRBV6-1	TRBJ1-2
CAISEGTYTQYF	TRBV10-3	TRBJ2-3
CASTPDRVSVWEQYF	TRBV28	TRBJ2-7
CASSFLGQSGTEAFF	TRBV7-6	TRBJ1-1
CASSPGGGPTTNEKLFF	TRBV4-2	TRBJ1-4
CSAGTGVGFF	TRBV29-1	TRBJ1-1
CASRGRAGTSGSETQYF	TRBV12-2	TRBJ2-5
CASSHLPGQGSLAFF	TRBV2	TRBJ1-1
CASSRQGGNTEAFF	TRBV19	TRBJ1-1
CASNSGRRNTIYF	TRBV6-4	TRBJ1-3
CASSSGAQRENSPLHF	TRBV5-4	TRBJ1-6
CASSWGGGDQETQYF	TRBV6-6	TRBJ2-5
CASTTWAGEKLFF	TRBV19	TRBJ1-4
CASSLVGGSPADTQYF	TRBV7-2	TRBJ2-3
CASSLAPPQGISYNEQFF	TRBV11-2	TRBJ2-1
CASRGQGAQTEAFF	TRBV19	TRBJ1-1
CASSHLRLAGGPADTQYF	TRBV14	TRBJ2-3
CASRGLGVDSGYTF	TRBV5-1	TRBJ1-2
CASSRQGEQYF	TRBV12-3/TRBV12-4	TRBJ2-7
CASSQQALGTEAFF	TRBV7-8	TRBJ1-1
CASTGTANTGELFF	TRBV5-1	TRBJ2-2
CASSDTGTGFEAFF	TRBV2	TRBJ1-1
CASSSRLAGFADTQYF	TRBV14	TRBJ2-3
CASSLAHANTEAFF	TRBV7-9	TRBJ1-1
CASSLLFSWASGSNEQFF	TRBV28	TRBJ2-1
CASSYLGLANTDTQYF	TRBV14	TRBJ2-3
CASSFGPTGAYEKLFF	TRBV3-1/TRBV3-2	TRBJ1-4
CASRSLVSGTDTQYF	TRBV19	TRBJ2-3
CASRESGFYQPQHF	TRBV2	TRBJ1-5
CASSLLDLAGAVSGANVLTF	TRBV4-2	TRBJ2-6
CASSSLAGDPRGGELFF	TRBV5-1	TRBJ2-2
CSASLASGYEQYF	TRBV20-1	TRBJ2-7
CASSSGQGGQPQHF	TRBV18	TRBJ1-5
CASSEGAGNTEAFF	TRBV2	TRBJ1-1
CASGLMAGSGSNQPQHF	TRBV12-5	TRBJ1-5
CATAPGGLETQYF	TRBV27	TRBJ2-5
CASSPDRGTYEQYF	TRBV6-6	TRBJ2-7
CASSPADRGPVPGELFF	TRBV18	TRBJ2-2
CASSETSFQETQYF	TRBV7-2	TRBJ2-5
CASSPTSGGTDTQYF	TRBV4-2	TRBJ2-3
CASSPFRDSPSHEQFF	TRBV27	TRBJ2-1